The clone carrying this TCR beta chain was detected only once. The record originates from a study of blood T cell repertoires in COVID-19. Trimming at V came to 1 base and at J to 9 bases, leaving 10 bases not matched to a gene. The CDR3 has 16 residues. Germline CDR1 LNHNV, CDR2 YYDKDF (reference sequence). Some clones are missing from TCRdb's copy, which holds only in-frame ones; the method was immunoSEQ multiplex PCR. The table has fewer than 120,000 clones, roughly 82% seen once. The rearrangement links TRBV15 to TRBJ2-1; 9 bases line up with TRBD2. Sequencing input: peripheral blood. The sequence was obtained from a woman aged 60 to 75 with acute or convalescent COVID-19. Here the CDR3 reads CATSRGGTSSNVEQFF. DNA for the CDR3: TGTGCCACCAGCAGAGGAGGGACTAGCAGTAATGTTGAGCAGTTCTTC. Drawing the rest from reference TRBV15 and TRBJ2-1, the complete variable domain is DAMVIQNPRYQVTQFGKPVTLSCSQTLNHNVMYWYQQKSSQAPKLLFHYYDKDFNNEADTPDNFQSRRPNTSFCFLDIRSPGLGDTAMYLCATSRGGTSSNVEQFFGPGTRLTVL.